This T cell receptor (beta chain) derives from a study of Graves' ophthalmopathy and Graves' hyperthyroidism. This CDR3 comprises 14 residues. Between the trimmed V and J ends, which lost 3 bases and 3 bases, there was a span of 15 bases. Per the germline V gene, CDR1 is SQVTM and CDR2 is ANQGSEA. A word on this clonotype: What it binds is not known.

Broader study findings: The study's model predicted ophthalmopathy progression at 65% to 71% sensitivity and 72.22% specificity. In blood appeared most of the expanded thyroid clonotypes whose frequency exceeded 0.001.

The study recruited hyperthyroidism patients aged 18 to 65 who were newly diagnosed, under 2 months' duration. Clinicians made diagnoses from clinical symptoms, serum thyroxine, TRAb, thyroid ultrasound and orbital computed tomography. From RNA, the CDR3 regions of TCR beta chains were amplified and sequenced. In the first round, RT-PCR was carried out with HTBI primers, and a multiplex PCR formed the second round. MiXCR, applied by TCRdb to the multiplex PCR reads, yields one record per CDR3 protein. The repertoire holds 1 million to 1.3 million distinct CDR3 sequences, with roughly 35% as singletons.

Material for sequencing was peripheral blood or thyroid tissue (not recorded which). The V call is TRBV29-1, the J call TRBJ2-7; possible D gene TRBD2, 6 bases. This clonotype was sampled from an adult man with Graves' hyperthyroidism. The CDR3 here is CSVDSTGLRYEQYF. The CDR3 DNA follows: TGCAGCGTTGATTCGACGGGACTCCGCTACGAGCAGTACTTC.